The TCR beta chain described here comes from a study of OX40 agonist ivuxolimab in advanced cancers. Generated by immunoSEQ multiplex PCR, the TCRdb table keeps only in-frame clones and is missing some. Seen here are approximately 68,000 clones, roughly 80% observed once, and the top ten hold less than 7.5%. Trimming took off 0 bases at V and 1 base at J, with 5 bases between the two ends. The V gene's germline CDR1 is SGHRS and CDR2 YFSETQ. The CDR3 runs 15 residues. The input for sequencing was CD4+ or CD8+ T cells sorted from blood, taken in a trial of the OX40 agonist ivuxolimab. This receptor was identified in an adult with an advanced solid tumor such as melanoma, head and neck, liver or kidney cancer. This sequence joins TRBV5-1 and TRBJ2-6; unclear D gene. CDR3 coding DNA: TGCGCCAGCAGCTTGGGAGCTTCTGGGGCCAACGTCCTGACTTTC. Its protein is CASSLGASGANVLTF.